The 24 T cell receptor beta chains below were found in one sample sequenced in a study of blood T cells in healthy people across ages. The authors ran a second PCR of about 6 to 11 cycles using a sample-barcoded 5' primer and a J-beta primer mix. TCRdb independently ran MiXCR on the 5' RACE reads; one entry per CDR3 protein. The data show about 830,000 distinct CDR3 sequences, 58% seen once. The sample consisted of blood. The receptors stem from a man between 25 and 39 years old in good health.

The chain is built from TRBV18 and TRBJ1-5; possible D gene TRBD1, 6 bases. Trimming pared 1 base from V and 3 bases from J, leaving 10 bases between. Germline loops: CDR1 KGHSH, CDR2 LQKENI. The CDR3 covers 15 residues. The chain's CDR3 is CASSPRGPSNQPQHF. DNA of the CDR3: TGTGCCAGCTCACCACGGGGGCCATCCAATCAGCCCCAGCATTTT.

This clonotype was recorded a few times. The V and J genes are TRBV11-2 and TRBJ2-5; no definite D call. Trimming took 6 bases from V and 5 from J, leaving 13 bases between them. The CDR3 has 13 residues. The germline V gene has CDR1 SGHAT and CDR2 FQNNGV. CDR3 sequence: CASRKEMEETQYF. The CDR3 bases are TGTGCCAGCAGAAAAGAAATGGAGGAGACCCAGTACTTC. The whole variable domain, remainder taken from reference TRBV11-2 and TRBJ2-5, is EAGVAQSPRYKIIEKRQSVAFWCNPISGHATLYWYQQILGQGPKLLIQFQNNGVVDDSQLPKDRFSAERLKGVDSTLKIQPAKLEDSAVYLCASRKEMEETQYFGPGTRLLVL.

This rearrangement joins TRBV28 to TRBJ2-5, with TRBD2 identical over 7 bases. The ends lost 2 bases at V and 7 bases at J; junction bases unmatched: 13. The germline V gene encodes CDR1 MDHEN and CDR2 SYDVKM. The CDR3 has 16 residues. This CDR3 is CASSLAGEFIGGTQYF. The DNA for the CDR3 is TGTGCCAGCAGTTTAGCGGGAGAATTTATCGGTGGGACCCAGTACTTC.

This chain joins TRBV20-1 and TRBJ2-4; 11 bases map to TRBD2. The CDR3 sequence is 13 residues long. With 5 bases clipped from V and 13 bases from J, the junction kept 10 bases outside the gene matches. CDR1 and CDR2 (germline): DFQATT, SNEGSKA (reference sequence). The chain's CDR3 is CSAGTIAGGEQYF. DNA for the CDR3: TGCAGTGCTGGGACTATAGCGGGAGGGGAGCAGTACTTC.

The chain couples TRBV20-1 to TRBJ2-5, with D tentatively TRBD2 (6 bases). The J call may be in error: the DNA end matches TRBJ2-7 better. From germline, CDR1 is DFQATT and CDR2 SNEGSKA (reference sequence). The CDR3 has 16 amino acids. The CDR3 here is CSAREGGTSSVSEQYF. CDR3 in DNA: TGCAGTGCTAGAGAAGGCGGGACCTCATCGGTCTCCGAGCAGTACTTC.

The CDR3: CSVEIGRAGYTF. CDR3 nucleotides: TGCAGCGTTGAAATCGGTAGAGCAGGCTACACCTTC. The rearrangement joins TRBV29-1 to TRBJ1-2; no reliable D call. In germline, CDR1 is SQVTM, CDR2 ANQGSEA. This CDR3 comprises 12 residues. V dropped 2 bases and J dropped 8 bases, with 12 bases sitting between them.

On this clonotype: One junction end disagrees with the germline gene, perhaps due to a read error. The genes are TRBV4-2 and TRBJ1-1, with D perhaps TRBD1 (6 bases). Germline CDR1 reads LGHNA; CDR2 reads YNFKEQ. The CDR3 contains 14 residues. The CDR3 DNA is TGTGCCAGCAGTCGATCAGAGGGGGGGACTGAAGCTTACTTT. Translated: CASSRSEGGTEAYF.

The chain employs TRBV29-1 and TRBJ2-7; TRBD1 matches at 7 bases. Trimming cost V 6 bases and J 1 base; bases outside gene matches: 3. The CDR3 has 12 amino acids. CDR1 and CDR2 (germline): SQVTM, ANQGSEA. CDR3 nucleotides: TGCAGCGTAACGACAGGGTCCTACGAGCAGTACTTC. It encodes CSVTTGSYEQYF.

The CDR3 DNA reads as TGTGCCAGCAGCTTAAATCTAGGACTAGCAGCAGATACGCAGTATTTT. It translates to CASSLNLGLAADTQYF. V usage is TRBV7-3 and J usage is TRBJ2-3; 8 nucleotides agree with TRBD2. The V and J ends lost 1 base and 4 bases, in that order; junction bases with no gene match: 7. Germline loops: CDR1 SGHTA, CDR2 FQGTGA. The CDR3 spans 16 residues.

Concerning this clonotype itself: This could be a read error, since a much larger clone is one nucleotide away. The V gene is TRBV20-1, the J gene TRBJ1-2; weak D call: TRBD1 (5 bases). Germline-derived CDR1 and CDR2 are DFQATT and SNEGSKA (reference sequence). The V gene lost 6 bases and the J gene lost 8 bases, with 10 bases spanning the gap. The CDR3 is made up of 10 amino acids. The DNA for the CDR3 is TGCAGTGCCTGGCGGGGCGGCTACACCTTC. It specifies CSAWRGGYTF.

A note on this clonotype: Given a much more abundant clone one base away, this may be a read error. The genes are TRBV4-2 and TRBJ2-3; D unclear. The CDR3 runs to 13 residues. Germline CDR1 LGHNA, CDR2 YNFKEQ. Written as DNA, the CDR3 is TGTGCCGGCAGCCAAGACGGCACAGATACGCAGTATTTT. It encodes CAGSQDGTDTQYF.

This clonotype occurred once. Relative to the germline gene, one junction end is altered; a read error may explain this. This rearrangement joins TRBV5-4 to TRBJ2-3; D possibly uses TRBD1 or TRBD2 (5 bases each). Germline V gene lookup returns CDR1 SGHNT and CDR2 YYREEE (reference sequence). The length of the CDR3 is 13 residues. The CDR3 loop reads CASSYTRGDTQYF. Here the CDR3 DNA reads TGCGCCAGCAGCTACACTAGGGGCGATACGCAGTATTTT.

This clonotype showed up just a few times. This chain joins TRBV25-1 and TRBJ2-7, with 9 bases fitting TRBD2. CDR3 length: 15 amino acids. The V segment lost 5 bases and the J segment 2 bases; nucleotides outside the gene matches: 7. Germline CDR1 and CDR2: MGHDK and SYGVNS. The CDR3 region is CASSQGASGAYEQYF. As DNA, the CDR3 is TGTGCCAGCAGTCAAGGGGCTAGCGGGGCCTACGAGCAGTACTTC.

This clonotype came up many times. The chain employs TRBV4-1 and TRBJ1-5; D remains ambiguous. V lost 0 bases and J 6 bases, leaving 12 bases between the germline ends. The CDR3 extends over 15 amino acids. Per germline, CDR1 MGHRA and CDR2 YSYEKL. The CDR3 bases are TGCGCCAGCAGCCAAGATATTGGGTATGGTCAGCCCCAGCATTTT. It specifies CASSQDIGYGQPQHF.

J is TRBJ2-5 and V is TRBV5-1; TRBD2 matches at 7 bases. The CDR3 totals 15 residues. The germline V gene has CDR1 SGHRS and CDR2 YFSETQ. With 3 bases clipped from V and 1 base from J, the junction kept 6 bases outside the gene matches. The CDR3 DNA reads as TGCGCCAGCAGCTCCGGACGGGAGGTCCAAGAGACCCAGTACTTC. Translated: CASSSGREVQETQYF.

This clonotype was found a few times. A read error may produce the germline difference seen at one junction end. The genes are TRBV4-2 and TRBJ1-1, with D unclear. Germline CDR1 reads LGHNA; CDR2 reads YNFKEQ. The CDR3 covers 14 residues. In DNA form, the CDR3 reads TGTGCCAGCAGTCAAGCGGGGTATTACGCTGAAGCTTTCTTT. Translated: CASSQAGYYAEAFF.

The rearrangement links TRBV20-1 to TRBJ2-2; a weak D match, TRBD1 (5 bases). The CDR3 loop spans 13 amino acids. The V gene's germline CDR1 is DFQATT and CDR2 SNEGSKA (reference sequence). Trimming shortened V by 3 bases and J by 4 bases, and 9 bases separated the two germline ends. The CDR3 sequence: CSARQGSTGELFF. The DNA of the CDR3 is TGCAGTGCTAGGCAGGGTAGCACCGGGGAGCTGTTTTTT.

This clonotype was observed a few times. CDR3 protein: CSVDLQGAFF. The DNA for the CDR3 is TGCAGCGTTGACTTACAGGGGGCTTTCTTT. This chain joins TRBV29-1 and TRBJ1-1; 7 bases map to TRBD1. CDR1 and CDR2 (germline): SQVTM, ANQGSEA. The CDR3 consists of 10 residues. Losses at the gene ends were 3 bases for V and 11 bases for J; bases not matched to a gene: 3.

This chain uses TRBV7-2 with TRBJ2-3; D gene unclear. CDR1 and CDR2 from the germline V gene are SGHTA and FQGNSA. V shed 3 bases and J shed 10 bases, with 17 bases lying between them. This CDR3 contains 14 residues. The CDR3 is CASSLRPKSAAQYF. The CDR3 DNA reads TGTGCCAGCAGCTTGCGCCCCAAAAGCGCGGCGCAGTATTTT.

This clonotype was detected only a few times. The V gene is TRBV6-6, the J gene TRBJ2-3; TRBD1 matches 7 bases. V was pared by 6 bases and J by 4 bases, with 7 bases of the junction left unmatched. CDR1 is MNHNY, CDR2 SVGAGI, per germline (reference sequence). The CDR3 totals 14 residues. Here the CDR3 DNA reads TGTGCCAGCAGCTTACACCAGGGGGCAGATACGCAGTATTTT. This translates into CASSLHQGADTQYF.

The chain has TRBV2 and TRBJ1-2; perhaps TRBD1 as D (6 bases). The CDR3 spans 15 residues. Germline V gene sequence: CDR1 SNHLY, CDR2 FYNNEI. Trimming cost V 7 bases and J 0 bases, with 15 bases left between them. The CDR3 is CASKSRDTPNYGYTF. The CDR3 nucleotides are TGTGCCAGCAAAAGCCGGGACACACCTAACTATGGCTACACCTTC.

This clonotype was seen a few times. The rearrangement joins TRBV10-3 to TRBJ2-5; D unresolved. The ends were cut back, 6 bases at V and 5 bases at J, with 10 bases in the middle. The CDR3 sequence is 12 residues long. Germline V gene sequence: CDR1 ENHRY, CDR2 SYGVKD. The CDR3: CAIRAIGETQYF. Here the CDR3 DNA reads TGTGCCATCAGGGCAATAGGGGAGACCCAGTACTTC.

This clonotype was seen a handful of times. This chain's CDR3 is CATSRDPKPYNEQFF. The CDR3 DNA reads TGTGCCACCAGCAGAGACCCGAAACCTTACAATGAGCAGTTCTTC. The chain joins TRBV15 to TRBJ2-1, with unresolved D. Germline V gene sequence: CDR1 LNHNV, CDR2 YYDKDF (reference sequence). The CDR3 spans 15 residues. V lost 0 bases and J lost 4, with 10 bases in between.

The chain joins TRBV29-1 to TRBJ2-1; 12 bases are shared with TRBD2. Germline CDR1 SQVTM, CDR2 ANQGSEA. V was clipped by 7 bases and J by 3 bases; unmatched bases: 4. The CDR3 length is 14 residues. The CDR3 nucleotides read TGCAGCGGACTAGCGGGGGCTATCTACAATGAGCAGTTCTTC. Its translation is CSGLAGAIYNEQFF.